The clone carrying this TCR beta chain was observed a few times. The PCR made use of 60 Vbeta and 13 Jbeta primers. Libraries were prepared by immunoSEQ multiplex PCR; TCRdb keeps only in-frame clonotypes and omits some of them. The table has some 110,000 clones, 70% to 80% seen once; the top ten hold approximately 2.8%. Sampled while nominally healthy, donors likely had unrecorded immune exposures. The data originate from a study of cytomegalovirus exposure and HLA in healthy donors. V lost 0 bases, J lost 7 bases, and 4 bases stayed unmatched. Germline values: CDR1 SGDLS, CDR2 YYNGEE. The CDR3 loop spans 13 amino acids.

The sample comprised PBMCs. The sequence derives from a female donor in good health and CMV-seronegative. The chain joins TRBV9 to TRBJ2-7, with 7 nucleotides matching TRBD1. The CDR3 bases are TGTGCCAGCAGCGTAGAGGGGGCTCGGGAGCAGTACTTC. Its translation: CASSVEGAREQYF.